These 18 T cell receptor beta chains were all obtained from the same sample, sequenced in a study of shared clonotypes between healthy human individuals. Sequencing was performed with immunoSEQ multiplex PCR; in TCRdb, only in-frame clones are kept and a portion is missing. The sample carries about 520,000 clones, around 85% recorded once. The sequenced sample consisted of PBMCs. Receptor source: a middle-aged woman in good health. Some clones in this sample may be carry-over from other donors' samples.

Details on this clone: Because it lacks the conserved phenylalanine or tryptophan at the end, this CDR3 is likely a read error. Other DNA sequences from this sample encode an identical CDR3 as well. The chain employs TRBV6-5 and TRBJ1-2; 7 bases agree with TRBD1. Germline CDR1 is MNHEY and CDR2 is SVGAGI. CDR3 length: 13 amino acids. CDR3 in DNA: TGTGCCAGTAGTTATAGCAGGGGGAATGGCTACACCTCC. This translates into CASSYSRGNGYTS.

Concerning this clone itself: A read error is the likely source, as a far larger clone sits one nucleotide away. This CDR3 is also generated by other DNA sequences in the sample. This rearrangement joins TRBV30 to TRBJ1-5, with 11 nucleotides matching TRBD1. J lost 6 bases, V lost 1 base, and 11 bases had no gene match. The CDR3 spans 17 residues. CDR1 is GTSNPN, CDR2 SVGIG, per germline (reference sequence). The CDR3 reads CAWSALGGQGASQPQHF. The CDR3 DNA sequence: TGTGCCTGGAGTGCCCTCGGTGGACAGGGGGCGAGTCAGCCCCAGCATTTT.

About this clone: It differs at one base from a far larger clone, so likely a read error. The genes are TRBV5-1 and TRBJ2-3; D is perhaps TRBD1 (6 bases). Germline V gene sequence: CDR1 SGHRS, CDR2 YFSETQ. The CDR3 consists of 13 residues. For the CDR3, the DNA is TGCGCCAGCAGCTTGGAGGGACAACATACGCAGTGTTTT. It is translated as CASSLEGQHTQCF.

In nucleotides, the CDR3 is TGTGCCAGCAGTTACCGGGACAGGGTTTTCGGGGAGCTGTTTTTT. Translated: CASSYRDRVFGELFF. V is TRBV6-5 and J is TRBJ2-2; TRBD1 aligns across 9 bases. Germline lookup yields CDR1 MNHEY and CDR2 SVGAGI. This CDR3 contains 15 residues. V dropped 2 bases and J dropped 7; count of bases not matched to a gene: 5.

The chain joins TRBV7-6 to TRBJ1-3; D is uncertain. Germline V gene data show CDR1 as SGHVS and CDR2 as FNYEAQ. The germline V and J ends were trimmed by 5 bases and 3 bases, with 11 bases remaining between them. This CDR3 is 14 amino acids long. DNA for the CDR3: TGTGCCAGCAGCCGCACAGAAGTTGGAAACACCATATATTTT. Translation gives CASSRTEVGNTIYF.

This chain uses TRBV4-2 with TRBJ1-1; D gene unclear. The CDR3 is made up of 13 amino acids. Germline V CDR1 and CDR2: LGHNA, YNFKEQ. With 0 bases removed from V and 9 bases from J, the gap between germline ends came to 11 bases. The chain's CDR3 is CASSQDHLGQAFF. DNA of the CDR3: TGTGCCAGCAGCCAAGATCATCTTGGACAAGCTTTCTTT.

Turning to this clone: Since a far larger clone is one base different, this is likely a read error. Other DNA sequences in this sample translate to the same CDR3. This chain connects TRBV29-1 to TRBJ1-5; TRBD1 is a possible D gene (5 bases). V shed 3 bases and J shed 9 bases, with 18 bases lying between them. Germline V gene data show CDR1 as SQVTM and CDR2 as ANQGSEA. CDR3 length equals 14 residues. The CDR3 DNA follows: TGCAGCGTTGATGGTACAGGTCCCCTGCGGCCCCAGCATTTT. This gives the protein CSVDGTGPLRPQHF. Full variable domain (rest looked up from reference TRBV29-1 and TRBJ1-5): SAVISQKPSRDICQRGTSLTIQCQVDSQVTMMFWYRQQPGQSLTLIATANQGSEATYESGFVIDKFPISRPNLTFSTLTVSNMSPEDSSIYLCSVDGTGPLRPQHFGDGTRLSIL.

The V call is TRBV28, the J call TRBJ2-2; D might be TRBD2 (5 bases). Germline CDR1 reads MDHEN; CDR2 reads SYDVKM. V was trimmed by 4 bases and J by 7 bases, leaving 13 bases between them. The CDR3 totals 14 residues. CDR3 coding DNA: TGTGCCAGCAGTTCGGGGTTTGTAGGCGGGGAGCTGTTTTTT. Translation: CASSSGFVGGELFF. The complete variable domain, with remaining parts taken from reference TRBV28 and TRBJ2-2, reads DVKVTQSSRYLVKRTGEKVFLECVQDMDHENMFWYRQDPGLGLRLIYFSYDVKMKEKGDIPEGYSVSREKKERFSLILESASTNQTSMYLCASSSGFVGGELFFGEGSRLTVL.

As to this clone: A far larger clone differs by one base, so this is likely a read error. The chain employs TRBV7-8 and TRBJ2-2, with D possibly being TRBD1 (6 bases). The CDR3 is made up of 15 amino acids. CDR1 SGHVS and CDR2 FQNEAQ come from the germline V gene. For the CDR3, the DNA is TGTGCCAGCAGCTTAGACAGGGCCGACACCGGGGAGCTGCTTTTT. This codes for CASSLDRADTGELLF.

The chain is built from TRBV7-8 and TRBJ1-3, with D unresolved. The CDR3 is 17 residues long. CDR1 and CDR2 from the germline V gene are SGHVS and FQNEAQ. Trimming pared 1 base from V and 0 bases from J, leaving 13 bases between. The CDR3 coding sequence is TGTGCCAGCAGCTTAGACGGGCGCAGTAACTCTGGAAACACCATATATTTT. It yields the protein CASSLDGRSNSGNTIYF.

The V gene is TRBV13, the J gene TRBJ1-1, with D possibly TRBD1 on 5 matching bases. The CDR3 is made up of 12 amino acids. The ends were cut back, 5 bases at V and 10 bases at J, with 14 bases in the middle. The V gene's germline CDR1 is PRHDT and CDR2 FYEKMQ (reference sequence). CDR3 sequence (DNA): TGTGCCAGCAGCGGGACGGGAGTCGGAGCTTTCTTT. Residues: CASSGTGVGAFF.

As to this clone: A far larger clone is one base from this, pointing to a likely read error. The J gene is TRBJ2-5, the V gene TRBV4-3, with 8 bases fitting TRBD1. There are 15 residues in the CDR3. In germline, CDR1 is LGHNA, CDR2 YSLEER. The junction had 4 bases not matched to a gene; V was cut back by 3 bases and J by 1 base. The CDR3 region has the DNA TGCGCCAGCAGCCAGGGACAGGTGGCCCAAGAGACCCAGTACTTC. Amino acid sequence: CASSQGQVAQETQYF.

This clone was observed at least ten times. Additional DNA sequences in this sample encode the identical CDR3. This rearrangement joins TRBV27 to TRBJ1-1; no definite D call. The CDR3 totals 15 residues. Germline values: CDR1 MNHEY, CDR2 SMNVEV (reference sequence). The germline V and J ends were trimmed by 0 bases and 3 bases, with 11 bases remaining between them. CDR3 DNA sequence: TGTGCCAGCAGTTTATCGATTTACACCCACACTGAAGCTTTCTTT. Translating it yields CASSLSIYTHTEAFF.

Points on this clone: Within the sample, other DNA sequences also encode this same CDR3. This chain joins TRBV9 and TRBJ2-5; weak D call: TRBD2 (6 bases). V lost 0 bases and J 2 bases, leaving 8 bases between the germline ends. Germline V lookup: CDR1 SGDLS, CDR2 YYNGEE. The CDR3 sequence is 14 residues long. The CDR3 coding sequence is TGTGCCAGCAGCGTAGTTGCGGGGCAAGAGACCCAGTACTTC. It translates to CASSVVAGQETQYF.

The chain is built from TRBV28 and TRBJ1-4, with TRBD1 as a possible D gene (6 bases). V lost 5 bases and J 5 bases, leaving 15 bases between the germline ends. CDR3 length: 15 amino acids. The V gene's germline CDR1 is MDHEN and CDR2 SYDVKM. The CDR3 sequence: CASSTRTASNEKLFF. Written as DNA, the CDR3 is TGTGCCAGCAGTACAAGGACAGCCTCGAATGAAAAACTGTTTTTT.

The chain employs TRBV19 and TRBJ2-7; 7 bases line up with TRBD1. Germline loops: CDR1 LNHDA, CDR2 SQIVND (reference sequence). This CDR3 is built from 15 residues. J gave up 1 base and V 6 bases, and 9 bases lay outside the gene matches. CDR3 coding DNA: TGTGCCAGTAGGATCGGGACAGCGAATTCCTACGAGCAGTACTTC. It is translated as CASRIGTANSYEQYF.

The CDR3 DNA sequence: TGTGCCAGCAGCCTCGCCGACAGGGGATCTAGCGGGAGGGTCTACAACCAGGATGAGCAGTTCTTC. Its translation is CASSLADRGSSGRVYNQDEQFF. The chain couples TRBV14 to TRBJ2-1, with 12 nucleotides matching TRBD2. From germline, CDR1 is SGHDN and CDR2 FVKESK. The CDR3 is 22 amino acids. V gave up 4 bases and J gave up 8 bases; unmatched junction bases: 27.

V usage is TRBV6-1 and J usage is TRBJ2-3, with 10 bases aligning to TRBD2. Germline CDR1 and CDR2: MNHNS and SASEGT. Trimming took 3 bases from V and 5 from J; bases not matched to a gene: 5. There are 15 residues in the CDR3. CDR3 loop: CASSDMGLAIDTQYF. CDR3 coding DNA: TGTGCCAGCAGTGATATGGGACTAGCGATAGATACGCAGTATTTT.